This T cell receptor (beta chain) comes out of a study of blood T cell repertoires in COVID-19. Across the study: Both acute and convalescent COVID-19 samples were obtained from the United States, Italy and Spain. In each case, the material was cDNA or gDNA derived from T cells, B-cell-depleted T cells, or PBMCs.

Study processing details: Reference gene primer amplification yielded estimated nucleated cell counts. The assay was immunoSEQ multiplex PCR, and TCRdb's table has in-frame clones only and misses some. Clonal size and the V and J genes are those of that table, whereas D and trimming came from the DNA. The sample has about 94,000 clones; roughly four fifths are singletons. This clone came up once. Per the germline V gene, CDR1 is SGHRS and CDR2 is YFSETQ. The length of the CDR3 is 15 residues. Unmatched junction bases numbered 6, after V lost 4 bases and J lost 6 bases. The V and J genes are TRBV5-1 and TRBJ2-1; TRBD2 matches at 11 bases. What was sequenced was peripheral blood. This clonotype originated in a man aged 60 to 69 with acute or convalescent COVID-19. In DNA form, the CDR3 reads TGCGCCAGCAGCCTACTAGCGGGGGAACTCAATGAGCAGTTCTTC. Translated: CASSLLAGELNEQFF. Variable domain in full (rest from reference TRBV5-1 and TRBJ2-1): KAGVTQTPRYLIKTRGQQVTLSCSPISGHRSVSWYQQTPGQGLQFLFEYFSETQRNKGNFPGRFSGRQFSNSRSEMNVSTLELGDSALYLCASSLLAGELNEQFFGPGTRLTVL.